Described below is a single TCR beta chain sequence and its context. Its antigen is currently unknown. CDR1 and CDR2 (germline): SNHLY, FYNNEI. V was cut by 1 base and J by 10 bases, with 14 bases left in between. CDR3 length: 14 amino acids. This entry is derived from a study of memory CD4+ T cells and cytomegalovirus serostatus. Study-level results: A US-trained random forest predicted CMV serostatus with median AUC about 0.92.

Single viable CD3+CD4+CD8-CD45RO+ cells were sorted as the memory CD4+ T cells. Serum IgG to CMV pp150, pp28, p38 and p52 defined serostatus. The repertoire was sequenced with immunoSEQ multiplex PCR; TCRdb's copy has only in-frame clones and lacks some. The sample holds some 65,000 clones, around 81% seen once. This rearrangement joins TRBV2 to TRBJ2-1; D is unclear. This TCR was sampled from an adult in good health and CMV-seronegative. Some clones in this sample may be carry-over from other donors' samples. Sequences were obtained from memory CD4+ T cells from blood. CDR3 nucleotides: TGTGCCAGCAGTGAAGGTGACGGTTCCGGGGAGCAGTTCTTC. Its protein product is CASSEGDGSGEQFF.